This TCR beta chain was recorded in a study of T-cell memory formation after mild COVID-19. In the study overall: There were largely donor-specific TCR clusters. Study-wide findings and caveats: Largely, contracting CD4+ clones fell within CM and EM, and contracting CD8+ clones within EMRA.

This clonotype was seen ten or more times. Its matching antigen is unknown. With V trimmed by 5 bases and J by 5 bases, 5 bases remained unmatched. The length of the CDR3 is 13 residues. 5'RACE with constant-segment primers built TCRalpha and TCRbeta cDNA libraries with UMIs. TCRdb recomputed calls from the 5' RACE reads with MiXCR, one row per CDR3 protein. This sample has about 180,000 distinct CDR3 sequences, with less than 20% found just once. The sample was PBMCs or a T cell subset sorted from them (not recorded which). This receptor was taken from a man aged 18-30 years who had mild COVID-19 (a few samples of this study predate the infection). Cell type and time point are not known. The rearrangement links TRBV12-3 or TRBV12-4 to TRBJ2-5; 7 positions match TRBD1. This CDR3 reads CASSTGTAETQYF. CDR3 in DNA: TGTGCCAGCAGTACCGGGACAGCGGAGACCCAGTACTTC.